Listed here are 8 T cell receptor beta chains from one sample, sequenced in a study of patients and donors after allogeneic stem cell transplantation (dated by TCRdb to about 2020). The library was built by means of RT-PCR. Sequenced using a NextSeq 550. TCRdb reran the public reads through fastp at Q25 and MiXCR, keeping productive beta chains. Each entry is one CDR3 protein sequence, shown with its most common DNA and genes. The sample table lists 200,000 to 250,000 distinct CDR3 sequences, less than 50% of them with a count of one. The ten largest clones add up to 11% of the sample. The material sequenced was blood, either unsorted or a sorted T cell fraction (not recorded which). Receptors originate from a human donor who was either an allogeneic HSCT recipient or a stem cell or donor lymphocyte infusion donor (not recorded which). It is not recorded whose cells these are; they may come from a transplant donor.

This chain links TRBV7-2 with TRBJ1-1, with a possible D match to TRBD1 (5 bases). This CDR3 spans 12 amino acids. Trimming pared 3 bases from V and 6 bases from J, leaving 8 bases between. CDR1 is SGHTA and CDR2 is FQGNSA in the germline V gene. CDR3 DNA sequence: TGTGCCAGCAGCTTCAGGGTCCCTGAAGCTTTCTTT. It translates to CASSFRVPEAFF.

This chain joins TRBV7-7 and TRBJ2-1; D is undetermined. The V and J ends lost 1 base and 15 bases respectively, with 4 bases between them. Germline lookup yields CDR1 SSHAT and CDR2 FNYEAQ (reference sequence). The CDR3 spans 9 residues. The CDR3 is CASSLEAFF. CDR3 in DNA: TGTGCCAGCAGCTTAGAGGCGTTCTTC.

This CDR3 reads CAISGTSGGPVGTDTQYF. CDR3 nucleotides: TGTGCCATCAGTGGGACTAGCGGGGGCCCGGTTGGCACAGATACGCAGTATTTT. This chain connects TRBV10-3 to TRBJ2-3, with TRBD2 matching over 13 bases. CDR1 and CDR2 (germline): ENHRY, SYGVKD. After removal of 4 bases from V and 1 base from J, the junction contained 8 bases not matched to a gene. This CDR3 has 18 amino acids.

The chain combines TRBV27 with TRBJ2-1; D ambiguous. The CDR3 consists of 13 residues. The germline CDR1 and CDR2 sequences are MNHEY and SMNVEV (reference sequence). The V and J ends lost 0 bases and 7 bases respectively, with 7 bases between them. CDR3 loop: CASSLSMGNEQFF. CDR3 nucleotide sequence: TGTGCCAGCAGTTTATCTATGGGAAATGAGCAGTTCTTC.

Here the CDR3 DNA reads TGTGCCAGCCTTTCGACAGGGGGTAACACCGGGGAGCTGTTTTTT. This codes for CASLSTGGNTGELFF. The J gene is TRBJ2-2, the V gene TRBV6-6; 9 bases line up with TRBD1. Unmatched junction bases numbered 6, after V lost 8 bases and J lost 2 bases. The CDR3 loop spans 15 amino acids. Germline CDR1 reads MNHNY; CDR2 reads SVGAGI (reference sequence).

The chain employs TRBV25-1 and TRBJ1-2; 10 positions agree with TRBD1. Germline assignment: CDR1 MGHDK and CDR2 SYGVNS. The length of the CDR3 is 18 residues. Trimming took 5 bases from V and 8 from J; bases not matched to a gene: 20. The CDR3 sequence is CASSLLHAGTGVFRGYTF. CDR3 coding DNA: TGTGCCAGCAGTTTACTTCATGCCGGGACAGGGGTCTTTCGGGGCTACACCTTC.

The V call is TRBV10-3, the J call TRBJ2-5; D is uncertain. Trimming shortened V by 2 bases and J by 1 base, and 5 bases separated the two germline ends. Germline V gene lookup returns CDR1 ENHRY and CDR2 SYGVKD. The length of the CDR3 is 13 residues. In DNA, the CDR3 is TGTGCCATCAGTGAGCCTCGCCAAGAGACCCAGTACTTC. It is translated as CAISEPRQETQYF.

This clonotype was detected a few times. J is TRBJ1-1 and V is TRBV6-6; D unclear. CDR1 and CDR2 (germline): MNHNY, SVGAGI (reference sequence). The CDR3 loop spans 13 amino acids. The V and J ends lost 0 bases and 1 base respectively, with 3 bases between them. The CDR3 DNA follows: TGTGCCAGCAGTTACTCGAGGAACACTGAAGCTTTCTTT. Residues: CASSYSRNTEAFF.